This paragraph covers one T cell receptor beta chain sequence. This entry comes from a study of blood T cell repertoires in COVID-19. Germline CDR1 is MNHNS and CDR2 is SASEGT. The CDR3 has 12 residues. The germline V and J ends were trimmed by 0 bases and 8 bases, with 7 bases remaining between them. Original analysis: Amplification of reference gene primers provided the estimated nucleated cell counts. TCRdb's copy holds only in-frame clones and misses some; the assay was immunoSEQ multiplex PCR. Clone size and V and J calls were adopted from that table, with D and trimming inferred from the DNA. This repertoire shows about 130,000 clones, around 87% found once; its top ten account for more than 3.5%.

The chain combines TRBV6-1 with TRBJ1-2; no reliable D call. The source is a woman in her sixties with acute or convalescent COVID-19. Sequenced material: peripheral blood. The CDR3 DNA follows: TGTGCCAGCAGTGAAGCGCAACAGGGCTACACCTTC. It codes for CASSEAQQGYTF.